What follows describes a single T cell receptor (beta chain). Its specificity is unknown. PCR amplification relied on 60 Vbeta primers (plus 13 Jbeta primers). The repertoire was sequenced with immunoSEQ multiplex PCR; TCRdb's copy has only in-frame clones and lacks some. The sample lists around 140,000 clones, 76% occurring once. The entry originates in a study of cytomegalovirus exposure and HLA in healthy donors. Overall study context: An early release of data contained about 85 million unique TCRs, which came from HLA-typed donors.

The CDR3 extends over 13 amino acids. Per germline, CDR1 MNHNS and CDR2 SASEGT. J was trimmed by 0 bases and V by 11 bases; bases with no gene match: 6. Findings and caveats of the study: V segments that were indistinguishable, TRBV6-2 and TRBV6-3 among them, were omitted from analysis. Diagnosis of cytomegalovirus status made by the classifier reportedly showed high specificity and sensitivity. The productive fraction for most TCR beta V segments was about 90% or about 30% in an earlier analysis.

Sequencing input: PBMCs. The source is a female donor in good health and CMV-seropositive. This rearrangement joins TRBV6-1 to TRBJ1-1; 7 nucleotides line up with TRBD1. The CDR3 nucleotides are TGTGCCGGGCAGGACAGGCTGAACACTGAAGCTTTCTTT. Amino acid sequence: CAGQDRLNTEAFF.